The clone carrying this T cell receptor (beta chain) has a single count. The sample comes from a study of T cell responses to AZD1222 COVID-19 vaccine. Trimming removed 0 bases at V and 4 bases at J, with 10 bases between. CDR3 size: 15 residues. Germline assignment: CDR1 SGHKS and CDR2 YYEKEE (reference sequence). The protocol was immunoSEQ multiplex PCR, while the TCRdb copy is restricted to in-frame clones and leaves out a portion. The sample comprises some 180,000 clones, 91% of which are singletons, and over 1.5% rests with the top ten. The J gene is TRBJ2-2, the V gene TRBV5-5; D is undetermined. This receptor was identified in an adult who received the AZD1222 COVID-19 vaccine. The sample was peripheral blood, taken 28 days after the second AZD1222 dose. In DNA form, the CDR3 reads TGTGCCAGCAGCTTGGGATTAGAATTCACCGGGGAGCTGTTTTTT. Translating gives CASSLGLEFTGELFF.